The present T cell receptor beta chain was sequenced within a study of cytomegalovirus exposure and HLA in healthy donors. This clone was found a few times. Its antigen is not known. Both 60 Vbeta primers and 13 Jbeta primers went into the PCR. TCRdb's copy holds only in-frame clones and misses some; the assay was immunoSEQ multiplex PCR. In the table there are about 160,000 clones, approximately 70% of which are singletons. The CDR3 consists of 13 residues. Germline CDR1 MNHEY, CDR2 SVGAGI. Trimming removed 6 bases from V and 11 bases from J, with 19 bases in between. Overall study results and limits: The HLA-A and HLA-B alleles of most subjects were reportedly predicted accurately from TCR beta sequences. An analysis was carried out at a later point. It showed that HLA-associated TCR beta chains were more clonally expanded than equally common non-associated chains. By a later analysis, the bulk of CMV-associated TCR beta chains appeared HLA-restricted.

This sequence originates from a man aged 40-49 years in good health and CMV-seropositive. The chain joins TRBV6-5 to TRBJ1-1, with D perhaps TRBD1 (6 bases). The sample taken for sequencing was PBMCs. In DNA, the CDR3 is TGTGCCAGCAGACCACAGGGAACCCCTCAGGCTTTCTTT. This translates into CASRPQGTPQAFF.